The present TCR beta chain was sequenced within a study of OX40 agonist ivuxolimab in advanced cancers. At the level of the study: The treatment was a fully human IgG2 OX40 agonist, ivuxolimab. Participants averaged about 66 years of age (range about 23 to 80) and were approximately 81% male. Partial responses were seen in three patients, one with hepatocellular carcinoma and two with cutaneous melanoma.

Data came from immunoSEQ multiplex PCR; TCRdb stores just in-frame clones and leaves some out. This sample has around 64,000 clones, with approximately 90% found just once. V was clipped by 6 bases and J by 1 base; unmatched bases: 3. The CDR3 is 14 residues long. Germline CDR1 ENHRY, CDR2 SYGVKD. Autoimmune disease history or systemic immunosuppression led to patients being barred. This material consisted of CD4+ or CD8+ T cells sorted from blood, taken in a trial of the OX40 agonist ivuxolimab. The V call is TRBV10-3, the J call TRBJ1-1; 9 bases are shared with TRBD1. This sequence was found in an adult with an advanced solid tumor such as melanoma, head and neck, liver or kidney cancer. The CDR3 nucleotides read TGTGCCATCAGCATACAGGGGGCGAACACTGAAGCTTTCTTT. Translation gives CAISIQGANTEAFF.